This record concerns one TCR beta chain sequence. The germline gives CDR1 SNHLY, CDR2 FYNNEI. The CDR3 sequence is 16 residues long. The data are from a study of blood T cell repertoires in COVID-19. Study as a whole: The United States, Italy and Spain supplied acute and convalescent COVID-19 samples. Nucleic acid was either cDNA or gDNA, and it came from T cells, B-cell-depleted T cells, or PBMCs.

Only in-frame clones appear in the TCRdb table, and some are missing; sequencing was by immunoSEQ multiplex PCR. Of fewer than 150,000 clones in the sample, approximately 90% were seen once. The specimen sequenced was peripheral blood. The chain joins TRBV2 to TRBJ1-2; 8 bases agree with TRBD1. The clonotype originates from a woman between 65 and 79 years old who had recovered from COVID-19. CDR3 sequence reads: CTTGGSRGPLPYGYTF. The CDR3 coding sequence is TGTACAACAGGGGGGAGTCGGGGGCCGTTACCCTATGGCTACACCTTC.